The next 24 T cell receptor beta chains were all read from a single sample in a study of OX40 agonist ivuxolimab in advanced cancers. TCRdb's table, derived via immunoSEQ multiplex PCR, lists solely in-frame clones and lacks some. This table has around 51,000 clones, around 87% appearing once. Sequencing was performed on CD4+ or CD8+ T cells sorted from blood, taken in a trial of the OX40 agonist ivuxolimab. These receptors were obtained from an adult with an advanced solid tumor such as melanoma, head and neck, liver or kidney cancer.

The rearrangement joins TRBV7-9 to TRBJ1-4, with D unclear. Germline CDR1 and CDR2: SEHNR and FQNEAQ (reference sequence). This CDR3 has 13 amino acids. V was trimmed by 1 base and J by 8 bases, leaving 8 bases between them. CDR3 sequence (DNA): TGTGCCAGCAGCTTAGTATTAGGGGAAAAACTGTTTTTT. Translation: CASSLVLGEKLFF.

The sample holds a few counts of this clone. The genes are TRBV9 and TRBJ1-1; TRBD1 matches 7 bases. Looked up from germline, CDR1 is SGDLS and CDR2 is YYNGEE. V lost 0 bases, J lost 8 bases, and 7 bases stayed unmatched. CDR3 size: 14 residues. The CDR3 here is CASSVVKGTAEAFF. CDR3 DNA: TGTGCCAGCAGCGTAGTGAAGGGGACAGCCGAAGCTTTCTTT.

This clone came up a few times. Here the CDR3 reads CASSLASGSIGTQYF. In DNA form, the CDR3 reads TGTGCCAGCAGTTTAGCGAGCGGGAGTATAGGTACGCAGTATTTT. J is TRBJ2-3 and V is TRBV28; the match to TRBD2 covers 8 bases. V was clipped by 2 bases and J by 8 bases; unmatched bases: 9. This CDR3 is built from 15 residues. Germline V gene lookup returns CDR1 MDHEN and CDR2 SYDVKM.

This clone was counted once. The chain employs TRBV27 and TRBJ2-1, with 7 bases lining up with TRBD2. The CDR3 sequence is 12 residues long. Unmatched junction bases numbered 5, after V lost 5 bases and J lost 10 bases. The germline V gene has CDR1 MNHEY and CDR2 SMNVEV (reference sequence). The DNA of the CDR3 is TGTGCCAGCAGTCATACTAGCGTAGAGCAGTTCTTC. Translated: CASSHTSVEQFF.

This chain connects TRBV20-1 to TRBJ2-3; D not certain. The CDR3 consists of 10 residues. Germline CDR1 reads DFQATT; CDR2 reads SNEGSKA (reference sequence). Trimming pared 4 bases from V and 6 bases from J, leaving 5 bases between. The chain's CDR3 is CSATKDTQYF. The CDR3 DNA follows: TGCAGTGCTACTAAGGATACGCAGTATTTT.

This clone appeared once. This chain uses TRBV14 with TRBJ1-3, with D perhaps matching TRBD1 (6 bases). Germline loops: CDR1 SGHDN, CDR2 FVKESK. The germline V and J ends were trimmed by 1 base and 4 bases, with 11 bases remaining between them. CDR3 length: 15 amino acids. CDR3 coding DNA: TGTGCCAGCAGCCAAGGGAGGGGGAGCGGAAACACCATATATTTT. Encoded protein: CASSQGRGSGNTIYF.

V and J are TRBV4-3 and TRBJ2-7; TRBD2 might be the D (6 bases). CDR3 size: 13 residues. Between the trimmed V and J ends, which lost 1 base and 4 bases, there was a span of 8 bases. The germline CDR1 and CDR2 sequences are LGHNA and YSLEER. The CDR3 here is CASSQGSGYEQYF. The CDR3 DNA reads as TGCGCCAGCAGCCAAGGTAGCGGATACGAGCAGTACTTC.

The rearrangement uses TRBV9 and TRBJ2-3; D is unresolved. Germline CDR1 is SGDLS and CDR2 is YYNGEE. The CDR3 is 14 amino acids. Deletions cut 0 bases from V and 3 bases from J, with 8 bases between. CDR3 amino acids: CASSVVSPTDTQYF. The CDR3 nucleotides read TGTGCCAGCAGCGTAGTGAGTCCTACAGATACGCAGTATTTT.

Sample share makes this clone medium-sized. V gene TRBV9 combines with J gene TRBJ1-3; 7 bases match TRBD1. The junction had 4 bases not matched to a gene; V was cut back by 4 bases and J by 0 bases. This CDR3 spans 15 amino acids. The germline CDR1 and CDR2 sequences are SGDLS and YYNGEE. In DNA form, the CDR3 reads TGTGCCAGCAGCCCCGACAGGGACTCTGGAAACACCATATATTTT. It codes for CASSPDRDSGNTIYF.

This chain uses TRBV4-2 with TRBJ2-5; a weak D match, TRBD2 (6 bases). Germline V gives CDR1 LGHNA, CDR2 YNFKEQ. There are 17 residues in the CDR3. V gave up 4 bases and J gave up 5 bases, with 23 bases separating them. The CDR3 nucleotides are TGTGCCAGCAGCCCGTGGGGGGAGAGGGGCTTGAGGGAGACCCAGTACTTC. Its protein product is CASSPWGERGLRETQYF.

V usage is TRBV7-2 and J usage is TRBJ2-3; D may be TRBD1 (5 bases). The CDR3 consists of 15 residues. The germline CDR1 and CDR2 sequences are SGHTA and FQGNSA. The V end lost 1 base, the J end lost 0 bases, and 8 bases lay between the germline ends. This chain's CDR3 is CASSLVTASTDTQYF. CDR3 DNA: TGTGCCAGCAGCTTAGTGACAGCTAGCACAGATACGCAGTATTTT.

V gene TRBV29-1 combines with J gene TRBJ2-2; D is ambiguous. The V gene lost 5 bases and the J gene lost 3 bases, with 13 bases spanning the gap. This CDR3 has 14 residues. Germline-derived CDR1 and CDR2 are SQVTM and ANQGSEA. CDR3 residues: CSVLPAAYTGELFF. DNA for the CDR3: TGCAGCGTTCTCCCTGCAGCTTACACCGGGGAGCTGTTTTTT.

The V call is TRBV10-3, the J call TRBJ1-4; 7 bases match TRBD1. The CDR3 runs 13 residues. Trimming at V came to 2 bases and at J to 6 bases, leaving 0 bases not matched to a gene. The V gene's germline CDR1 is ENHRY and CDR2 SYGVKD. Written as DNA, the CDR3 is TGTGCCATCAGTGAGGGGACAGATGAAAAACTGTTTTTT. It codes for CAISEGTDEKLFF.

The chain recombines TRBV7-8 with TRBJ2-3; D is undetermined. Germline-derived CDR1 and CDR2 are SGHVS and FQNEAQ. This CDR3 has 12 residues. V lost 1 base and J 3 bases, leaving 2 bases between the germline ends. CDR3 DNA: TGTGCCAGCAGCTTAGGTACAGATACGCAGTATTTT. This codes for CASSLGTDTQYF.

V and J are TRBV29-1 and TRBJ2-1; possible D gene TRBD1, 7 bases. Germline CDR1 reads SQVTM; CDR2 reads ANQGSEA. This CDR3 contains 16 residues. V dropped 6 bases and J dropped 1 base, with 19 bases sitting between them. CDR3 loop: CSVTPPTGRSYNEQFF. The CDR3 nucleotides are TGCAGCGTCACTCCCCCGACAGGGAGGTCCTACAATGAGCAGTTCTTC.

The chain joins TRBV29-1 to TRBJ2-1; D remains ambiguous. V was shortened by 5 bases and J by 4 bases, with 6 bases between the two germline ends. The CDR3 sequence is 11 residues long. Germline CDR1 reads SQVTM; CDR2 reads ANQGSEA. The CDR3 sequence: CSVIEYNEQFF. Here the CDR3 DNA reads TGCAGCGTTATTGAGTACAATGAGCAGTTCTTC.

This sequence joins TRBV7-9 and TRBJ2-7; D not certain. CDR1 and CDR2 (germline): SEHNR, FQNEAQ (reference sequence). V was clipped by 3 bases and J by 2 bases, with 14 bases between them. This CDR3 spans 15 amino acids. The CDR3 bases are TGTGCCAGCAGCTTGATACACGACGCGGCCTACGAGCAGTACTTC. Its translation is CASSLIHDAAYEQYF.

This clone was seen just once. The CDR3 DNA reads as TGTGCCAGCGGACAGGACCCCAATCAGCCCCAGCATTTT. Translation gives CASGQDPNQPQHF. The chain joins TRBV9 to TRBJ1-5, with 7 bases fitting TRBD1. The CDR3 covers 13 residues. Germline CDR1 SGDLS, CDR2 YYNGEE. V gave up 7 bases and J gave up 3 bases; unmatched junction bases: 4.

The V call is TRBV11-3, the J call TRBJ2-7; D is perhaps TRBD2 (5 bases). The CDR3 extends over 15 amino acids. V was pared by 5 bases and J by 1 base, with 15 bases between. Germline CDR1 and CDR2: SGHNT and YENEEA. Written as DNA, the CDR3 is TGTGCCAGCAGCCCCCGCGGCGGGCCTTCCTACGAGCAGTACTTC. This codes for CASSPRGGPSYEQYF.

CDR3 loop: CASSLTGGAGDEQFF. The CDR3 nucleotides read TGTGCCAGCAGCCTGACAGGGGGCGCGGGGGATGAGCAGTTCTTC. The rearrangement uses TRBV7-2 and TRBJ2-1; 10 bases map to TRBD1. This CDR3 contains 15 residues. Germline CDR1 is SGHTA and CDR2 is FQGNSA. V was clipped by 5 bases and J by 8 bases; unmatched bases: 9.

This clone is a singleton in its sample. This sequence joins TRBV6-8 and TRBJ1-6, with D possibly matching TRBD1 (6 bases). Germline loops: CDR1 MNHGY, CDR2 SAAAGT. V lost 0 bases, J lost 3 bases, and 15 bases lay in between. The CDR3 runs 18 residues. CDR3 in DNA: TGTGCCAGCAGTTACTCGCTTCGGGCAGGGGACTATAATTCACCCCTCCACTTT. Translation: CASSYSLRAGDYNSPLHF.

The chain links TRBV5-1 to TRBJ1-1, with D perhaps TRBD1 (5 bases). There are 15 residues in the CDR3. Trimming left V 2 bases short and J 0 bases short, with 11 bases between. Germline assignment: CDR1 SGHRS and CDR2 YFSETQ. The DNA of the CDR3 is TGCGCCAGCAGCTTCGGCAGGGAGATGAACACTGAAGCTTTCTTT. It specifies CASSFGREMNTEAFF. Full variable domain (rest looked up from reference TRBV5-1 and TRBJ1-1): KAGVTQTPRYLIKTRGQQVTLSCSPISGHRSVSWYQQTPGQGLQFLFEYFSETQRNKGNFPGRFSGRQFSNSRSEMNVSTLELGDSALYLCASSFGREMNTEAFFGQGTRLTVV.

This chain links TRBV6-1 with TRBJ2-3; either TRBD1 or TRBD2 may fit D (5 bases each). Trimming removed 4 bases from V and 1 base from J, with 21 bases in between. Germline loops: CDR1 MNHNS, CDR2 SASEGT. The CDR3 totals 18 residues. CDR3 in DNA: TGTGCCAGCAGTGGACCCGGGACCCAAGCCCTGGGCACAGATACGCAGTATTTT. It translates to CASSGPGTQALGTDTQYF.

The genes are TRBV9 and TRBJ2-1; 7 nucleotides align to TRBD2. CDR1 SGDLS and CDR2 YYNGEE come from the germline V gene. The CDR3 consists of 15 residues. V shed 3 bases, J shed 8 bases, and the junction held 11 bases outside the gene matches. The CDR3 DNA follows: TGTGCCAGCAGCGAAATCGGGGGGAGCGCCCATGAGCAGTTCTTC. It codes for CASSEIGGSAHEQFF.